This T cell receptor beta chain was documented in a study of identical twins (dated by TCRdb to 2016 to 2018). In terms of the full investigation: To test whether fetal clonotypes persist, this study deep-sequenced TCR alpha and beta repertoires from monozygotic twins, from unrelated adults of various ages, and from cord blood. Replicate twin experiments were performed at different times using different library preparation protocols to rule out contamination. The full study reports these points: Compared with coincidental sharing between unrelated individuals, out-of-frame TCR alpha sequences shared between twins had an excess of sequences with low generation probability. Conclusions relied on cross-sectional statistical analysis, since the same donors could not be followed over many years. Excess twin sharing in beta out-of-frame sequences was weaker because fewer shared sequences lowered the signal-to-noise ratio. Recombination models systematically underestimated out-of-frame TCR alpha sharing in monozygotic twins but agreed with sharing between unrelated individuals. Abundant cord blood beta clonotypes had fewer insertions, young adult naive repertoires showed a similar but weaker trend, and memory repertoires showed no such trend. Zero-insertion analyses could be partly confounded by invariant T cells such as MAIT and iNKT, although diverse VJ usage argued against such confounding for most clonotypes.

Every donor was a healthy Caucasian. Three pairs of female monozygotic twins, all aged about 18 to 30 years, were included in the twin cohort. Positive isolation kits from Invitrogen were used to isolate CD4+ and CD8+ T cell populations. Library method: 5' RACE. Sequencing relied on an Illumina HiSeq 2000. Template switching introduced a universal primer binding site; the final cDNA contained a unique molecular identifier, enabling accurate counting of TCR cDNA molecules. Specific primers in the conserved constant-segment region were used to synthesize first-strand cDNA for the TCR alpha and beta chains. To control for contamination, every cDNA library was double barcoded, receiving both a SMART-Mk sample barcode and Illumina barcodes. TruSeq adapter sequences and Illumina sample barcodes were added in two successive PCR steps. Sequencing of the TCR alpha and beta cDNA libraries was done on the Illumina HiSeq platform using custom primers. The paper's processing steps were these. Unique molecular identifiers were extracted from raw reads with MiGEC, and CDR3 positions were determined with MiXCR. For each individual, recombination models were inferred using an EM algorithm with the repgenHMM and IGoR tools. Shared clonotypes were analyzed with the tcR package in R, and sharing was normalized by the product of cloneset sizes. To study raw recombination without the effects of thymic and clonal selection, out-of-frame nonproductive sequences were analyzed. The public sequencing data were trimmed at Q25 with fastp and processed into clonotypes with MiXCR by TCRdb, which kept only in-frame beta chains. One record per CDR3 amino acid sequence lists the most common genes and DNA. TCRdb, not the authors, supplied the V and J calls. For this sample the table gives 470,000 or so distinct CDR3 sequences, of which 20% to 25% were detected only once. The ten largest clones take up 2.5% to 3.5% of the sample.

As encoded in the germline V gene (reference sequence), CDR1 is DFQATT while CDR2 is SNEGSKA. Deletion took 5 bases off V and 3 bases off J, with a span of 14 bases between the germline ends. The CDR3 goes from the cysteine to the phenylalanine over 13 residues. Left in the record is the CDR3 DNA by itself, 39 bases read in frame from the first base. This clonotype was detected a few times. Its antigen is unknown. Base qualities were left out, and no much larger clone turns up one base away. This sample also appeared in a second study, on T cells expressing NK-cell markers. Taken from the second paper: In sorted CD3+CD56+NKG2C+, CD3+CD56+NKG2C- and CD3+CD56-NKG2C+ T-cell subsets from eight or nine donors, TCR beta-chain repertoires were profiled. Among the eight sequenced donors, seven were HCMV-seropositive and one was HCMV-seronegative. In several experiments an anti-gammadeltaTCR antibody was added to restrict sorting to alphabetaTCR-expressing T cells. For more than 5 donors, the dominant CD3+CD56+NKG2C+ clonotypes were among the top 10 CD8+ clonotypes and accounted for about 1.0-7.0% of CD8+ T cells. Those dominant clonotypes were again the most abundant among CD3+CD56-NKG2C+ cells in a few donors, at about 25-60.1%. Whether the expanded NKG2C-expressing T cell clones were specific for HCMV antigens remained unclear. The eight sequenced donors were randomly selected healthy volunteers, three men and five women. HCMV-specific IgG was detected in serum with a commercial ELISA kit to determine HCMV serostatus. MIGEC was used to demultiplex reads and group reads by UMI, and MiTCR was used to assemble and quantify clonotypes. To exclude erroneous sequences, only TCR cDNA sequences supported by at least two reads were retained. The tcR package was used for downstream repertoire analysis, with clonotypes matched between fractions based on CDR3 nucleotide sequence plus V segment. Antigen specificity was annotated against VDJdb with VDJmatch, allowing one amino acid substitution in CDR3.

The sample taken for sequencing was CD4+ T cells sorted from blood. The source of this sequence is a woman aged 18-30 years in good health. The chain couples TRBV20-1 to TRBJ2-7; the D call is tentative, TRBD1 or TRBD2, as each matches 5 bases. The CDR3: CSAYRDGRYEQYF. The DNA sequence follows: TGCAGTGCTTACCGGGACGGACGCTACGAGCAGTACTTC.